A selection of T cell receptor beta chains follows, all from one sample in a study of CD8+CD57+ T cells in acquired aplastic anemia. MiXCR was run by TCRdb on the reads, yielding one entry per CDR3 protein. The table has some 47,000 distinct CDR3 sequences, about 78% seen once. Sequences were obtained from sorted CD4+, CD8+, or CD8+CD57+ T cells (not recorded which) from PBMCs. These receptors all stem from a human donor in good health, serving as a control. Both conserved end residues are part of each CDR3. The D gene is left open where the match is weak. Clone size, where shown, is once, few, many, or a class for clones that have expanded.

d_call,j_call,clone_size,v_call,cdr3_aa,cdr3_nt
TRBD1,TRBJ1-1,NA,TRBV7-9,CASSLEQGARAEAFF,TGTGCCAGCAGCTTAGAGCAGGGGGCCCGGGCTGAAGCTTTCTTT
NA,TRBJ2-3,NA,TRBV2,CASTQESTDTQYF,TGTGCCAGCACGCAGGAAAGCACAGATACGCAGTATTTT
NA,TRBJ1-4,NA,TRBV25-1,CASSLGTIGEKLFF,TGTGCCAGCAGTTTAGGGACAATTGGAGAAAAACTGTTTTTT
NA,TRBJ1-3,NA,TRBV19,CASRLISSRGGRGNTIYF,TGTGCCAGCAGATTAATATCGTCCCGTGGGGGTAGAGGAAACACCATATATTTT
NA,TRBJ2-1,once,TRBV7-7,CASSAGTGIRNEQFF,TGTGCCAGCAGCGCGGGGACCGGGATTCGGAATGAGCAGTTCTTC
NA,TRBJ1-1,NA,TRBV7-3,CASSLSHARGLTDTKASF,TGTGCCAGCAGCTTGAGCCATGCCCGGGGGCTGACAGACACTAAAGCTTCCTTT
TRBD1,TRBJ2-5,NA,TRBV7-6,CASSQQGEETQYF,TGTGCCAGCAGCCAACAGGGGGAAGAGACCCAGTACTTC
NA,TRBJ1-6,NA,TRBV11-1,CASSLAERLSSYNSPLHF,TGTGCCAGCAGCTTAGCCGAGCGGTTAAGCTCCTATAATTCACCCCTCCACTTT
NA,TRBJ1-4,once,TRBV25-1,CASSEYGAEKHEKLFF,TGTGCCAGCAGTGAATACGGGGCAGAAAAACATGAAAAACTGTTTTTT
NA,TRBJ1-2,few,TRBV5-8,CASSLVQANYGYTF,TGTGCCAGCAGCTTGGTCCAGGCTAACTATGGCTACACCTTC